The 24 T cell receptor beta chains given below trace back to one sample, sequenced in a study of blood T cell repertoires in COVID-19. TCRdb keeps only in-frame clones here, not all; method: immunoSEQ multiplex PCR. The table has roughly 220,000 clones, approximately 83% seen once; the top ten hold 2% to 2.5%. Sequencing used peripheral blood. These receptors all stem from a woman aged 60 to 75 with acute or convalescent COVID-19.

The V gene is TRBV3-1 (or the pseudogene TRBV3-2), the J gene TRBJ2-7; 10 bases are shared with TRBD1. Trimming cost V 4 bases and J 3 bases; bases outside gene matches: 6. The germline V gene has CDR1 LGHDT and CDR2 YNNKEL (reference sequence). This CDR3 has 15 amino acids. The CDR3 DNA reads TGTGCCAGCAGCCCCCGGGACAGGGGTTTCTACGAGCAGTACTTC. This sequence encodes CASSPRDRGFYEQYF.

The rearrangement uses TRBV4-1 and TRBJ1-2, with TRBD1 as a possible D gene (5 bases). The germline V gene encodes CDR1 MGHRA and CDR2 YSYEKL. The CDR3 is 16 amino acids. Trimming removed 2 bases at V and 4 bases at J, with 17 bases between. Here the CDR3 DNA reads TGCGCCAGCAGCCAAAATGGGGGGATCGGGGCCTATGGCTACACCTTC. Protein product: CASSQNGGIGAYGYTF.

This sequence joins TRBV5-8 and TRBJ2-1; D might be TRBD2 (6 bases). The germline V gene encodes CDR1 SGHTS and CDR2 YDEGEE. The germline V and J ends were trimmed by 4 bases and 3 bases, with 11 bases remaining between them. The length of the CDR3 is 14 residues. CDR3 DNA sequence: TGTGCCAGCAGCCTATCTAGCGTCTACAATGAGCAGTTCTTC. This translates into CASSLSSVYNEQFF.

This rearrangement joins TRBV29-1 to TRBJ2-7, with 9 bases fitting TRBD1. Germline V gives CDR1 SQVTM, CDR2 ANQGSEA. This CDR3 spans 13 amino acids. V dropped 2 bases and J dropped 3; count of bases not matched to a gene: 2. DNA of the CDR3: TGCAGCGTTGAATTGGGACAGGGCTACGAGCAGTACTTC. Translation gives CSVELGQGYEQYF.

In DNA, the CDR3 is TGTGCCAGCAGCTTAGTGGGGCTGTTAGCGGGGGGCCGCGGCGGGACCCAGTACTTC. Translation: CASSLVGLLAGGRGGTQYF. V gene TRBV7-6 combines with J gene TRBJ2-5; TRBD2 matches at 10 bases. V trimming: 1 base; J trimming: 7 bases; junction bases outside the gene matches: 18. CDR3 length: 19 amino acids. Germline V lookup: CDR1 SGHVS, CDR2 FNYEAQ.

The chain has TRBV29-1 and TRBJ2-5, with D possibly matching TRBD1 (6 bases). This CDR3 spans 10 amino acids. The germline gives CDR1 SQVTM, CDR2 ANQGSEA. The CDR3 sequence: CCAGAETQYF. The CDR3 region has the DNA TGCTGCGCAGGGGCAGAGACCCAGTACTTC.

The V gene is TRBV5-8, the J gene TRBJ2-5; D gene unclear. Trimming took off 5 bases at V and 3 bases at J, with 11 bases between the two ends. Germline V gene sequence: CDR1 SGHTS, CDR2 YDEGEE. This CDR3 comprises 13 residues. CDR3 region: CASRRWAEETQYF. CDR3 in DNA: TGTGCCAGCAGAAGGTGGGCTGAAGAGACCCAGTACTTC.

This clone was picked up one time. The V call is TRBV5-4, the J call TRBJ1-2, with D hard to call. Trimming pared 4 bases from V and 4 bases from J, leaving 17 bases between. The germline V gene has CDR1 SGHNT and CDR2 YYREEE (reference sequence). This CDR3 contains 15 residues. This chain's CDR3 is CASSRMELGSYGYTF. As DNA, the CDR3 is TGTGCCAGCAGCCGGATGGAGCTAGGAAGCTATGGCTACACCTTC.

The chain uses TRBV6-5 and TRBJ1-2; D call uncertain. The CDR3 length is 12 residues. Germline-derived CDR1 and CDR2 are MNHEY and SVGAGI. Deletions cut 2 bases from V and 8 bases from J, with 9 bases between. In DNA form, the CDR3 reads TGTGCCAGCAGTTACGGAGGGAGCGGCTACACCTTC. Its translation is CASSYGGSGYTF.

This clone appeared a single time. V and J are TRBV5-1 and TRBJ2-1, with D possibly TRBD2 on 6 matching bases. V was trimmed by 6 bases and J by 6 bases, leaving 10 bases between them. The CDR3 loop spans 12 amino acids. Looked up from germline, CDR1 is SGHRS and CDR2 is YFSETQ. The CDR3 bases are TGCGCCAGCACGGGGGTTGGCAATGAGCAGTTCTTC. It specifies CASTGVGNEQFF.

This chain joins TRBV19 and TRBJ2-1; 13 bases map to TRBD2. Trimming removed 1 base from V and 7 bases from J; junction bases left unmatched: 7. Germline V lookup: CDR1 LNHDA, CDR2 SQIVND (reference sequence). The length of the CDR3 is 17 residues. CDR3 nucleotides: TGTGCCAGTAGTATAGGGTTGGGACTAGCGGGGTGGAATGAGCAGTTCTTC. Translating gives CASSIGLGLAGWNEQFF. Complete variable domain (other parts from reference TRBV19 and TRBJ2-1): DGGITQSPKYLFRKEGQNVTLSCEQNLNHDAMYWYRQDPGQGLRLIYYSQIVNDFQKGDIAEGYSVSREKKESFPLTVTSAQKNPTAFYLCASSIGLGLAGWNEQFFGPGTRLTVL.

This clone was detected only once. This chain joins TRBV6-6 and TRBJ2-4, with 15 nucleotides matching TRBD2. The CDR3 is made up of 16 amino acids. Germline values: CDR1 MNHNY, CDR2 SVGAGI (reference sequence). The junction had 5 bases not matched to a gene; V was cut back by 5 bases and J by 6 bases. The CDR3 spells CASSRGLAGGPNIQYF. DNA of the CDR3: TGTGCCAGCAGTCGAGGACTAGCGGGGGGGCCAAACATTCAGTACTTC.

V usage is TRBV6-5 and J usage is TRBJ1-6; possibly TRBD1 for D (6 bases). Germline loops: CDR1 MNHEY, CDR2 SVGAGI. V lost 0 bases, J lost 9 bases, and 9 bases lay in between. The CDR3 totals 14 residues. The CDR3 sequence: CASSYSGAPSPLHF. As DNA, the CDR3 is TGTGCCAGCAGTTACTCGGGGGCACCTTCACCCCTCCACTTT.

V and J are TRBV16 and TRBJ1-4; D not certain. V lost 1 base and J 7 bases, leaving 13 bases between the germline ends. This CDR3 spans 15 amino acids. Germline loops: CDR1 KGHSY, CDR2 FQNENV. CDR3 residues: CASSQWRAAGEKLFF. The CDR3 region has the DNA TGTGCCAGCAGCCAATGGAGGGCAGCGGGTGAAAAACTGTTTTTT. The full variable domain, in which reference TRBV16 and TRBJ1-4 provide the parts outside the CDR3, is GEEVAQTPKHLVRGEGQKAKLYCAPIKGHSYVFWYQQVLKNEFKFLISFQNENVFDETGMPKERFSAKCLPNSPCSLEIQATKLEDSAVYFCASSQWRAAGEKLFFGSGTQLSVL.

The chain employs TRBV18 and TRBJ1-1; D remains ambiguous. Germline V lookup: CDR1 KGHSH, CDR2 LQKENI. CDR3 length: 14 residues. V lost 5 bases and J lost 3, with 13 bases in between. CDR3 DNA: TGTGCCAGCTCAGAGCTGACCCGGGACACTGAAGCTTTCTTT. Protein product: CASSELTRDTEAFF. Full variable domain (remainder filled in from reference TRBV18 and TRBJ1-1): NAGVMQNPRHLVRRRGQEARLRCSPMKGHSHVYWYRQLPEEGLKFMVYLQKENIIDESGMPKERFSAEFPKEGPSILRIQQVVRGDSAAYFCASSELTRDTEAFFGQGTRLTVV.

This clone was observed once. In DNA, the CDR3 is TGTGCCACCAGCTCACGGGGGGACAGGATCTATGGCTACACCTTC. It encodes CATSSRGDRIYGYTF. The chain has TRBV15 and TRBJ1-2; TRBD1 matches at 8 bases. The V gene's germline CDR1 is LNHNV and CDR2 YYDKDF (reference sequence). After removal of 5 bases from V and 4 bases from J, the junction contained 9 bases not matched to a gene. The CDR3 has 15 residues.

The rearrangement joins TRBV7-2 to TRBJ1-5; D remains unclear. Trimming cost V 5 bases and J 2 bases, with 10 bases left between them. CDR3 length: 14 residues. Germline V gene sequence: CDR1 SGHTA, CDR2 FQGNSA. CDR3 in amino acids: CASSPNLGNQPQHF. CDR3 DNA: TGTGCCAGCAGCCCCAACTTGGGCAATCAGCCCCAGCATTTT.

The chain recombines TRBV15 with TRBJ2-7; D is perhaps TRBD1 (5 bases). From germline, CDR1 is LNHNV and CDR2 YYDKDF (reference sequence). V was cut by 6 bases and J by 6 bases, with 18 bases left in between. The CDR3 is 14 residues long. CDR3 loop: CATRRSLDRAEQYF. The CDR3 DNA is TGTGCCACCAGGAGAAGCCTTGACAGAGCCGAGCAGTACTTC.

The CDR3 nucleotides are TGTGCCAGCAGCCATACTGACAGGGTCCACGAGCAGTACTTC. Amino acids: CASSHTDRVHEQYF. The chain combines TRBV7-2 with TRBJ2-7, with 7 bases fitting TRBD1. Trimming at V came to 5 bases and at J to 5 bases, leaving 9 bases not matched to a gene. This CDR3 is built from 14 residues. Germline V gives CDR1 SGHTA, CDR2 FQGNSA.

This chain connects TRBV28 to TRBJ1-2; 10 positions agree with TRBD1. This CDR3 is 13 amino acids long. The V gene end was trimmed by 5 bases and the J gene end by 8 bases; junction bases not matched to a gene: 5. Germline assignment: CDR1 MDHEN and CDR2 SYDVKM. The CDR3 protein is CASSKTGGWGYTF. The CDR3, as DNA: TGTGCCAGCAGTAAGACAGGGGGCTGGGGCTACACCTTC.

The rearrangement joins TRBV19 to TRBJ2-6; no clear D. Trimming removed 2 bases from V and 4 bases from J, with 6 bases in between. The germline V gene has CDR1 LNHDA and CDR2 SQIVND (reference sequence). The CDR3 loop spans 14 amino acids. The CDR3 nucleotides read TGTGCCAGTAGTATAAATTCGGGGGCCAACGTCCTGACTTTC. Translating it yields CASSINSGANVLTF.

The V call is TRBV2, the J call TRBJ2-1, with TRBD2 matching over 8 bases. Germline V CDR1 and CDR2: SNHLY, FYNNEI. The junction had 8 bases not matched to a gene; V was cut back by 6 bases and J by 4 bases. There are 15 residues in the CDR3. For the CDR3, the DNA is TGTGCCAGCAGCCTCACTAGCGGACGATACAATGAGCAGTTCTTC. This encodes CASSLTSGRYNEQFF. Supplemented by reference TRBV2 and TRBJ2-1, the full variable domain reads EPEVTQTPSHQVTQMGQEVILRCVPISNHLYFYWYRQILGQKVEFLVSFYNNEISEKSEIFDDQFSVERPDGSNFTLKIRSTKLEDSAMYFCASSLTSGRYNEQFFGPGTRLTVL.

The chain recombines TRBV5-1 with TRBJ2-5; 9 bases fit TRBD2. After removal of 7 bases from V and 2 bases from J, the junction contained 9 bases not matched to a gene. Germline CDR1 SGHRS, CDR2 YFSETQ. The CDR3 has 15 residues. CDR3 in DNA: TGCGCCAGCTTCAAGACGGCGGGGGGGCAAGAGACCCAGTACTTC. This translates into CASFKTAGGQETQYF.

V and J are TRBV28 and TRBJ1-4; no clear D gene. CDR1 is MDHEN, CDR2 SYDVKM, per germline. Trimming stripped 2 bases from V and 12 bases from J, with 19 bases between. This CDR3 contains 15 residues. Written as DNA, the CDR3 is TGTGCCAGCAGTTTACCAGGCGTGGGCGACGCGCAACTGTTTTTT. It yields the protein CASSLPGVGDAQLFF. Supplemented by reference TRBV28 and TRBJ1-4, the full variable domain reads DVKVTQSSRYLVKRTGEKVFLECVQDMDHENMFWYRQDPGLGLRLIYFSYDVKMKEKGDIPEGYSVSREKKERFSLILESASTNQTSMYLCASSLPGVGDAQLFFGSGTQLSVL.